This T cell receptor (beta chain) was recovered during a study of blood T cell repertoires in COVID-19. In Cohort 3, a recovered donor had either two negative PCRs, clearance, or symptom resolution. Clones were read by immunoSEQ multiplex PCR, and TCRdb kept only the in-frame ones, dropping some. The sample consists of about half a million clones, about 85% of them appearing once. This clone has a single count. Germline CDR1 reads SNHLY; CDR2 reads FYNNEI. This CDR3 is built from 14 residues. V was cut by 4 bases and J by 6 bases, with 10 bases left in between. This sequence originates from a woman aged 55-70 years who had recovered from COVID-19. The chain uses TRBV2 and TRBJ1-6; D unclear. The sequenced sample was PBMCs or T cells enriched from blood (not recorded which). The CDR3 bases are TGTGCCAGCAGTGCGTTGTCAGTTAATTCACCCCTCCACTTT. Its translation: CASSALSVNSPLHF.